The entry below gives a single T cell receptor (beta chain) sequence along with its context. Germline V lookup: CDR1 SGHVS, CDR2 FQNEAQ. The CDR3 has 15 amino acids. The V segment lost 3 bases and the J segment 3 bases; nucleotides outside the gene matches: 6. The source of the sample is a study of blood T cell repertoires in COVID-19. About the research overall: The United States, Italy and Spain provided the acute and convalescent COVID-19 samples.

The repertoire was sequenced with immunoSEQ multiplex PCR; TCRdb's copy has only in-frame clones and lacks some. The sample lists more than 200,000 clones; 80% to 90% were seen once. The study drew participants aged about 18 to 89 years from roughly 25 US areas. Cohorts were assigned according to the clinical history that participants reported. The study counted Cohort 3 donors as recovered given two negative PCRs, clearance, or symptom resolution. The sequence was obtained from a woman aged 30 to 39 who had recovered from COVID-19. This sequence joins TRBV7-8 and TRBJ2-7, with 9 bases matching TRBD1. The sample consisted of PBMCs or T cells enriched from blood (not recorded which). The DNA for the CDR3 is TGTGCCAGCAGCTTCCGGGACAGGGAGGACTACGAGCAGTACTTC. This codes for CASSFRDREDYEQYF.